This T cell receptor (beta chain) was captured by sequencing in a study of blood T cell repertoires in COVID-19. Across the study: The origin of the acute and convalescent COVID-19 samples was the United States, Italy and Spain. T cells, B-cell-depleted T cells, or PBMCs supplied cDNA or gDNA.

Per the original data handling: Nucleated cell counts were estimated from reference gene primer amplification. Some clones are missing from TCRdb's copy, which holds only in-frame ones; the method was immunoSEQ multiplex PCR. That table gives V, J and clone size, and the DNA gave D and trimming. This sample has more than 150,000 clones, with about nine tenths found just once. Germline V gene data show CDR1 as KGHSH and CDR2 as LQKENI. V dropped 6 bases and J dropped 4 bases, with 12 bases sitting between them. The CDR3 is 13 amino acids. The chain employs TRBV18 and TRBJ1-1, with D maybe TRBD1 (6 bases). Specimen: peripheral blood. The sequence was obtained from a man aged 65-85 years with active or convalescent COVID-19. The CDR3 reads CASSLVGGTEAFF. Written as DNA, the CDR3 is TGTGCCAGCTCGCTTGTAGGGGGCACTGAAGCTTTCTTT.